This T cell receptor beta chain was captured in a study of control samples from healthy donors and cancer patients. Sequencing was performed with immunoSEQ multiplex PCR; in TCRdb, only in-frame clones are kept and a portion is missing. The sample holds hundreds of thousands of clones, more than 80% seen once. The CDR3 extends over 12 amino acids. The J segment lost 4 bases and the V segment lost 5 bases, leaving 0 bases of the junction unmatched. Germline lookup yields CDR1 KGHSH and CDR2 LQKENI. The J gene is TRBJ2-7, the V gene TRBV18; TRBD1 matches at 9 bases. Sequences were obtained from PBMCs. The receptor comes from a middle-aged man with head and neck cancer. CDR3 sequence: CASSGQGYEQYF. The CDR3 nucleotides read TGTGCCAGCTCAGGACAGGGGTACGAGCAGTACTTC.